The present entry profiles one T cell receptor (beta chain) with its context. Original data processing: Estimation of nucleated cell counts was performed using reference gene primer amplification. Using immunoSEQ multiplex PCR, the repertoire was profiled, and TCRdb retains in-frame clones only, with some absent. V, J and clone size were drawn from that table, and D and trimming were deduced from the DNA. The sample carries approximately 170,000 clones, about 88% recorded once. CDR1 is KGHDR and CDR2 is SFDVKD in the germline V gene. This CDR3 spans 15 amino acids. Trimming at V came to 5 bases and at J to 4 bases, leaving 8 bases not matched to a gene. These data belong to a study of blood T cell repertoires in COVID-19. Study details: Acute and convalescent COVID-19 specimens originated in the United States, Italy and Spain. Nucleic acid was either cDNA or gDNA, and it came from T cells, B-cell-depleted T cells, or PBMCs.

This TCR derives from a man aged 60-69 years with acute or convalescent COVID-19. The sequenced sample was peripheral blood. The V call is TRBV24-1, the J call TRBJ1-2, with 8 positions matching TRBD1. The CDR3 DNA reads TGTGCCACCAGTGCCCTAGACAGGGGAACCTATGGCTACACCTTC. Amino acids: CATSALDRGTYGYTF.